A selection of T cell receptor beta chains follows, all from one sample in a study of blood T cell repertoires in COVID-19. TCRdb's table, derived via immunoSEQ multiplex PCR, lists solely in-frame clones and lacks some. The sample includes about 120,000 clones, roughly 82% of them seen just once. Sequencing was performed on peripheral blood. The receptor set was obtained from a woman between 55 and 75 years old with acute or convalescent COVID-19. The CDR3 runs from the conserved cysteine through the conserved F or W. The D gene is left open where the match is weak. Not every row has a clone size; where given, it reads once, few, many or a size class.

d_gene,v_gene,abundance,j_gene,CDR3aa,CDR3nt
NA,TRBV5-6,NA,TRBJ1-2,CASSFEDGYTF,TGTGCCAGCAGCTTTGAGGATGGCTACACCTTC
NA,TRBV6-1,NA,TRBJ2-1,CASSENRGNYNEQFF,TGTGCCAGCAGTGAAAACCGGGGAAACTACAATGAGCAGTTCTTC
NA,TRBV19,NA,TRBJ1-1,CASSRFRGEAFF,TGTGCCAGTAGTAGGTTTAGGGGTGAAGCTTTCTTT
NA,TRBV28,NA,TRBJ1-1,CASRRENTEAFF,TGTGCCAGCAGGAGGGAGAACACTGAAGCTTTCTTT
TRBD1,TRBV7-2,NA,TRBJ2-7,CASSSRTGPYEQYF,TGTGCCAGCAGCTCCCGGACAGGGCCTTACGAGCAGTACTTC
NA,TRBV5-1,NA,TRBJ1-3,CASSFNGNTIYF,TGCGCCAGCAGCTTTAATGGAAACACCATATATTTT
TRBD2,TRBV5-1,NA,TRBJ2-3,CASSLGSGDTDTQYF,TGCGCCAGCAGTCTGGGTAGCGGGGACACAGATACGCAGTATTTT
TRBD1,TRBV2,NA,TRBJ2-1,CASRVGQGALNEQFF,TGTGCCAGCAGGGTGGGACAGGGGGCTCTCAATGAGCAGTTCTTC
NA,TRBV10-3,NA,TRBJ2-3,CAISALDSDTDTQYF,TGTGCCATCAGTGCCCTGGACAGTGACACAGATACGCAGTATTTT
NA,TRBV4-3,NA,TRBJ2-6,CASSQDQPGAFRNVLTF,TGCGCCAGCAGCCAAGATCAACCAGGGGCCTTTAGAAACGTCCTGACTTTC
NA,TRBV7-2,NA,TRBJ1-1,CASSLPQGHTEAFF,TGTGCCAGCAGCTTGCCCCAGGGGCACACTGAAGCTTTCTTT
NA,TRBV2,NA,TRBJ1-2,CARGAAANYGYTF,TGTGCCAGGGGAGCGGCAGCTAACTATGGCTACACCTTC
TRBD2,TRBV6-2/TRBV6-3,NA,TRBJ2-3,CASSYRRLAADTQYF,TGTGCCAGCAGTTACCGACGACTAGCGGCAGATACGCAGTATTTT
NA,TRBV5-1,NA,TRBJ1-2,CASSRESVGYGYTF,TGCGCCAGCAGCCGGGAAAGTGTGGGCTATGGCTACACCTTC
TRBD1,TRBV18,once,TRBJ1-1,CASSRSDRENTEAFF,TGTGCCAGCTCACGCTCTGACAGGGAGAACACTGAAGCTTTCTTT
TRBD2,TRBV11-3,NA,TRBJ2-1,CASSLPGTSHHEQFF,TGTGCCAGCAGCTTACCCGGGACTAGCCACCATGAGCAGTTCTTC
NA,TRBV28,NA,TRBJ1-1,CASSSAGAEAFF,TGTGCCAGCAGTTCCGCCGGGGCTGAAGCTTTCTTT
NA,TRBV16,NA,TRBJ1-1,CASSQSGAVEAFF,TGTGCCAGCAGCCAATCGGGGGCGGTGGAAGCTTTCTTT
TRBD1,TRBV5-5,NA,TRBJ1-5,CASSSGQASNQPQHF,TGTGCCAGCAGCTCGGGACAGGCGAGCAATCAGCCCCAGCATTTT
TRBD1,TRBV7-3,NA,TRBJ1-6,CASSWGQGDSPLHF,TGTGCCAGCAGCTGGGGACAGGGGGATTCACCCCTCCACTTT
TRBD1,TRBV11-3,NA,TRBJ2-3,CASSSGQGAPDTQYF,TGTGCCAGCAGCTCAGGACAGGGGGCACCAGATACGCAGTATTTT
TRBD1,TRBV30,NA,TRBJ1-5,CAWSGAGGQPQHF,TGTGCCTGGAGTGGGGCAGGGGGTCAGCCCCAGCATTTT
NA,TRBV3-1/TRBV3-2,NA,TRBJ2-1,CASSQVVGGSQFF,TGTGCCAGCAGCCAAGTTGTTGGAGGATCGCAGTTCTTC
TRBD1,TRBV7-2,NA,TRBJ1-6,CASSWDRGNSPLHF,TGTGCCAGCAGCTGGGACAGGGGCAATTCACCCCTCCACTTT
TRBD1,TRBV4-3,NA,TRBJ1-6,CASSRIQGARSPLHF,TGCGCCAGCAGCCGGATCCAGGGGGCGCGTTCACCCCTCCACTTT
TRBD1,TRBV11-3,NA,TRBJ1-1,CASRGTGGNTEAFF,TGTGCCAGCAGGGGGACAGGGGGTAACACTGAAGCTTTCTTT
NA,TRBV9,NA,TRBJ2-7,CASSVDGHMESEQYF,TGTGCCAGCAGCGTAGATGGACATATGGAGTCCGAGCAGTACTTC
NA,TRBV9,few,TRBJ2-3,CASSVLADTQYF,TGTGCCAGCAGCGTCCTAGCGGATACGCAGTATTTT
NA,TRBV7-3,NA,TRBJ1-1,CASSLWGGLYAVPPFF,TGTGCCAGCAGCTTATGGGGGGGCCTCTACGCCGTACCCCCTTTCTTT
TRBD2,TRBV5-1,few,TRBJ2-2,CASSFAGGLAGELFF,TGCGCCAGCAGCTTTGCGGGGGGGCTCGCCGGGGAGCTGTTTTTT